This TCR beta chain stems from a study of T cell responses to AZD1222 COVID-19 vaccine. V shed 0 bases and J shed 6 bases, with 21 bases lying between them. Germline V gives CDR1 SGHNT, CDR2 YYREEE (reference sequence). The CDR3 length is 17 residues. Generated by immunoSEQ multiplex PCR, the TCRdb table keeps only in-frame clones and is missing some. The table records roughly 120,000 clones, roughly 93% of them present only once. This receptor was taken from an adult who received the AZD1222 COVID-19 vaccine. The V call is TRBV5-4, the J call TRBJ1-2; a weak D match, TRBD1 (6 bases). This sample comprised peripheral blood, obtained 28 days after the second AZD1222 dose. The CDR3 spells CASSLVLVEQGLDGYTF. Here the CDR3 DNA reads TGTGCCAGCAGCTTGGTGCTCGTAGAACAGGGTTTGGATGGCTACACCTTC.